Listed below are T cell receptor beta chains from one sample, sequenced in a study of cytomegalovirus exposure and HLA in healthy donors. Sequenced by immunoSEQ multiplex PCR; TCRdb stores in-frame clones only, minus some. There are 110,000 to 150,000 clones in the sample; about 85% occur only once, and around 2.5% lies in the top ten. The source material was PBMCs. The receptor source for this set is a boy between 2 and 10 years old in good health and CMV-seronegative. Both conserved end residues are part of each CDR3. Fields, in order: clone size, D gene, J gene, V gene, CDR3 protein, CDR3 DNA. A D gene is named only where the DNA matches it firmly. A clone size is listed for some rows: how often the clone was seen (once, few, many), or a class if it is expanded.

size: -
D: -
J: TRBJ2-2
V: TRBV7-3
CDR3: CASSLLTGNTGELFF
DNA: TGTGCCAGCAGCTTATTGACAGGGAACACCGGGGAGCTGTTTTTT

size: -
D: -
J: TRBJ1-1
V: TRBV14
CDR3: CASSAEEGTEAFF
DNA: TGTGCCAGCAGCGCTGAGGAGGGCACTGAAGCTTTCTTT

size: -
D: -
J: TRBJ1-2
V: TRBV25-1
CDR3: CASGGTANGYTF
DNA: TGTGCCAGCGGAGGAACAGCCAATGGCTACACCTTC

size: -
D: TRBD2
J: TRBJ2-5
V: TRBV5-1
CDR3: CASSLAKAGGQETQYF
DNA: TGCGCCAGCAGCTTGGCCAAAGCGGGGGGCCAAGAGACCCAGTACTTC

size: -
D: TRBD2
J: TRBJ2-1
V: TRBV4-3
CDR3: CASSQAKAGDADNEQFF
DNA: TGCGCCAGCAGCCAAGCGAAAGCGGGAGACGCGGACAATGAGCAGTTCTTC

size: once
D: TRBD1
J: TRBJ2-1
V: TRBV5-6
CDR3: CASSLWLGRGLVIEQFF
DNA: TGTGCCAGCAGCTTGTGGTTGGGCAGGGGGCTTGTCATTGAGCAGTTCTTC

size: -
D: -
J: TRBJ2-2
V: TRBV5-4
CDR3: CASSGGSRTNTGELFF
DNA: TGTGCCAGCAGCGGCGGCTCCAGGACAAACACCGGGGAGCTGTTTTTT

size: -
D: TRBD1
J: TRBJ1-2
V: TRBV28
CDR3: CASRSAGTGAFRLSGYTF
DNA: TGTGCCAGCAGATCGGCCGGGACAGGGGCCTTCAGGCTCTCCGGCTACACCTTC

size: -
D: -
J: TRBJ2-5
V: TRBV27
CDR3: CASSIMAGSGETQYF
DNA: TGTGCCAGCAGTATAATGGCGGGCAGCGGAGAGACCCAGTACTTC

size: -
D: -
J: TRBJ1-5
V: TRBV7-2
CDR3: CASSPDPGGGPQHF
DNA: TGTGCCAGCAGCCCCGACCCCGGCGGGGGGCCCCAGCATTTT

size: -
D: -
J: TRBJ1-5
V: TRBV30
CDR3: CAWRTGRGQPQHF
DNA: TGTGCCTGGAGGACAGGAAGGGGTCAGCCCCAGCATTTT

size: -
D: -
J: TRBJ2-3
V: TRBV28
CDR3: CGQQFGDFNRTDTQYF
DNA: TGTGGCCAGCAGTTTGGGGACTTCAACCGCACAGATACGCAGTATTTT

size: few
D: -
J: TRBJ1-5
V: TRBV6-6
CDR3: CASSPRALRDQPQHF
DNA: TGTGCCAGCAGCCCTCGAGCGCTCAGAGATCAGCCCCAGCATTTT

size: once
D: TRBD1
J: TRBJ1-4
V: TRBV2
CDR3: CASSDMTGFDEKLFF
DNA: TGTGCCAGCAGCGATATGACAGGGTTCGATGAAAAACTGTTTTTT

size: -
D: TRBD1
J: TRBJ2-7
V: TRBV6-1
CDR3: CASSDIGGQGSSYEQYF
DNA: TGTGCCAGCAGTGACATCGGGGGACAGGGGAGCTCCTACGAGCAGTACTTC

size: few
D: -
J: TRBJ1-2
V: TRBV5-1
CDR3: CASSVNRAGYTF
DNA: TGCGCCAGCAGCGTCAACAGGGCGGGCTACACCTTC

size: -
D: TRBD1
J: TRBJ2-7
V: TRBV7-8
CDR3: CASSAKGQGYEQYF
DNA: TGTGCCAGCAGCGCAAAAGGACAGGGCTACGAGCAGTACTTC

size: -
D: -
J: TRBJ1-5
V: TRBV16
CDR3: CASSQSHAGFNQPQHF
DNA: TGTGCCAGCAGCCAAAGCCACGCAGGCTTCAATCAGCCCCAGCATTTT

size: -
D: -
J: TRBJ2-3
V: TRBV29-1
CDR3: CSFLLGRGTDTQYF
DNA: TGCAGCTTCCTTCTGGGCAGGGGCACAGATACGCAGTATTTT

size: -
D: -
J: TRBJ2-7
V: TRBV10-3
CDR3: CAIRGGPQGSSYEQYF
DNA: TGTGCCATCAGGGGGGGGCCTCAGGGCAGCTCCTACGAGCAGTACTTC

size: few
D: -
J: TRBJ2-1
V: TRBV13
CDR3: CASSHGALDRKNEQFF
DNA: TGTGCCAGCAGCCATGGAGCCCTTGACAGGAAAAATGAGCAGTTCTTC

size: -
D: -
J: TRBJ1-2
V: TRBV4-1
CDR3: CASSLVRQVDGYTF
DNA: TGCGCCAGCAGCCTGGTAAGGCAGGTGGATGGCTACACCTTC

size: -
D: TRBD1
J: TRBJ1-4
V: TRBV4-3
CDR3: CASSHGQGPINEKLFF
DNA: TGCGCCAGCAGCCATGGACAGGGGCCCATTAATGAAAAACTGTTTTTT

size: -
D: -
J: TRBJ1-3
V: TRBV6-5
CDR3: CVSSAWAEGNTIYF
DNA: TGTGTCAGTTCGGCTTGGGCCGAGGGAAACACCATATATTTT

size: -
D: TRBD2
J: TRBJ2-2
V: TRBV19
CDR3: CATKPGLNTGELFF
DNA: TGTGCCACCAAGCCGGGACTAAACACCGGGGAGCTGTTTTTT

size: once
D: TRBD1
J: TRBJ2-2
V: TRBV11-3
CDR3: CASSPSFADRVIGELFF
DNA: TGTGCCAGCAGCCCCTCGTTCGCGGACAGGGTGATCGGGGAGCTGTTTTTT

size: -
D: -
J: TRBJ1-4
V: TRBV4-1
CDR3: CASSQAYRVTNEKLFF
DNA: TGCGCCAGCAGCCAAGCCTACAGGGTGACTAATGAAAAACTGTTTTTT

size: -
D: -
J: TRBJ1-5
V: TRBV28
CDR3: CASRLHQGTNQPQHF
DNA: TGTGCCAGCAGGCTACACCAGGGAACAAATCAGCCCCAGCATTTT

size: -
D: -
J: TRBJ2-7
V: TRBV5-8
CDR3: CASSLMGGQYYEQYF
DNA: TGTGCCAGCAGCTTGATGGGGGGACAGTACTACGAGCAGTACTTC

size: -
D: -
J: TRBJ1-1
V: TRBV30
CDR3: CAWSSRGSEAFF
DNA: TGTGCCTGGAGTTCCAGGGGCTCTGAAGCTTTCTTT

size: -
D: TRBD2
J: TRBJ2-1
V: TRBV5-5
CDR3: CASSLGVLSGRYVEQFF
DNA: TGTGCCAGCAGCTTGGGCGTACTTAGCGGGAGATACGTGGAGCAGTTCTTC

size: -
D: TRBD1
J: TRBJ1-2
V: TRBV5-1
CDR3: CASSLAGTGGGYTF
DNA: TGCGCCAGCAGCTTGGCCGGGACAGGGGGCGGCTACACCTTC

size: -
D: -
J: TRBJ1-3
V: TRBV7-2
CDR3: CASSLGAGLTSGNTIYF
DNA: TGTGCCAGCAGCTTAGGGGCAGGCCTAACCTCTGGAAACACCATATATTTT

size: -
D: -
J: TRBJ1-2
V: TRBV4-2
CDR3: CASSQSQMFYGYTF
DNA: TGTGCCAGCAGCCAATCGCAGATGTTCTATGGCTACACCTTC

size: -
D: TRBD1
J: TRBJ1-2
V: TRBV7-2
CDR3: CASSRDPQGNGYTF
DNA: TGTGCCAGCAGCCGAGATCCACAGGGGAATGGCTACACCTTC

size: -
D: TRBD2
J: TRBJ2-5
V: TRBV14
CDR3: CASSQGGLAGAETQYF
DNA: TGTGCCAGCAGCCAGGGTGGACTAGCGGGAGCGGAGACCCAGTACTTC

size: -
D: TRBD2
J: TRBJ2-5
V: TRBV7-9
CDR3: CASSSMARGYQETQYF
DNA: TGTGCCAGCAGCTCCATGGCGCGGGGGTACCAAGAGACCCAGTACTTC

size: few
D: -
J: TRBJ2-5
V: TRBV9
CDR3: CASSVGRGQETQYF
DNA: TGTGCCAGCAGCGTAGGAAGGGGGCAAGAGACCCAGTACTTC

size: -
D: -
J: TRBJ1-1
V: TRBV5-6
CDR3: CASSLGSPEGTEAFF
DNA: TGTGCCAGCAGCCTGGGCTCCCCGGAGGGCACTGAAGCTTTCTTT

size: -
D: -
J: TRBJ2-5
V: TRBV7-3
CDR3: CASSQGGESGKTQYF
DNA: TGTGCCAGCAGCCAAGGGGGGGAGAGCGGAAAGACCCAGTACTTC